A selection of T cell receptor beta chains follows, all from one sample in a study of blood T cell repertoires in COVID-19. Clones were read by immunoSEQ multiplex PCR, and TCRdb kept only the in-frame ones, dropping some. This sample has about 170,000 clones, with around 81% found just once. Input material: peripheral blood. The origin of the receptors is a woman older than 75 with COVID-19, enrolled during active disease. Each CDR3 is given with its conserved first and last residue.

length	V	J	CDR3
17	TRBV5-1	TRBJ2-2	CASSFRPPGSSDGELFF
13	TRBV5-6	TRBJ1-2	CASSLGQDYGYTF
13	TRBV12-3/TRBV12-4	TRBJ1-2	CASSQTGNYGYTF
16	TRBV4-1	TRBJ1-3	CASSQEQHSSGNTIYF
13	TRBV29-1	TRBJ2-7	CSVPGQGALEQYF
16	TRBV18	TRBJ2-3	CASSPTRDRVTDTQYF
14	TRBV2	TRBJ1-3	CASEGATSGNTIYF
15	TRBV5-4	TRBJ1-4	CASSYPGGTNEKLFF
15	TRBV11-2	TRBJ1-3	CASSYGTALGNTIYF
14	TRBV5-1	TRBJ2-7	CASTSGQGFHEQYF
15	TRBV5-4	TRBJ2-3	CASSYERGGTDTQYF
14	TRBV5-1	TRBJ1-1	CASSFLTGGTEAFF
17	TRBV5-6	TRBJ2-5	CASSFPPPGTRKETQYF
14	TRBV15	TRBJ1-2	CATSRDNRADGYTF
14	TRBV19	TRBJ1-1	CASSIDRYGTEAFF
13	TRBV3-1/TRBV3-2	TRBJ1-1	CASSPPGNTEAFF
14	TRBV7-2	TRBJ1-4	CASSLRTTNEKLFF
15	TRBV5-6	TRBJ2-7	CASSPGSRGSYEQYF
15	TRBV5-6	TRBJ1-4	CASSPVGGGNEKLFF
15	TRBV10-1	TRBJ2-1	CASSHTGVTYNEQFF
15	TRBV7-9	TRBJ1-6	CALRYDGTYNSPLHF
14	TRBV5-1	TRBJ2-5	CASPPLASQETQYF
13	TRBV5-1	TRBJ2-5	CASSLFDSNTQYF
14	TRBV11-3	TRBJ2-7	CASSGDRGTYEQYF
17	TRBV4-1	TRBJ2-5	CASSQVASGRRRETQYF
14	TRBV2	TRBJ1-1	CASRVGLANTEAFF
13	TRBV5-1	TRBJ1-2	CASSLSKYYGYTF
14	TRBV28	TRBJ2-3	CASSQAGTTDTQYF
15	TRBV18	TRBJ1-5	CASSSDRLLNQPQHF
15	TRBV28	TRBJ1-6	CASRNRDRESSPLHF
15	TRBV14	TRBJ1-1	CASSSRVGRGTEAFF
15	TRBV27	TRBJ2-7	CASRKTSGVSYEQYF
15	TRBV4-1	TRBJ1-1	CASSQAGRGNTEAFF
13	TRBV3-1/TRBV3-2	TRBJ1-1	CASSQDRRVRAFF
14	TRBV6-5	TRBJ1-6	CASSPSSYNSPLHF
14	TRBV15	TRBJ1-4	CATSRQGEWEKLFF
15	TRBV27	TRBJ2-7	CASSGRGSASGEQYF
13	TRBV6-6	TRBJ1-1	CASRPDSNTEAFF
13	TRBV11-2	TRBJ1-2	CASSPGGSYGYTF
15	TRBV2	TRBJ2-4	CASSTGMPAKNIQYF
15	TRBV5-1	TRBJ1-1	CASRLTGTKNTEAFF
14	TRBV5-4	TRBJ1-6	CASSTQGSYSPLHF
15	TRBV7-8	TRBJ1-2	CASSNRDRRFYGYTF